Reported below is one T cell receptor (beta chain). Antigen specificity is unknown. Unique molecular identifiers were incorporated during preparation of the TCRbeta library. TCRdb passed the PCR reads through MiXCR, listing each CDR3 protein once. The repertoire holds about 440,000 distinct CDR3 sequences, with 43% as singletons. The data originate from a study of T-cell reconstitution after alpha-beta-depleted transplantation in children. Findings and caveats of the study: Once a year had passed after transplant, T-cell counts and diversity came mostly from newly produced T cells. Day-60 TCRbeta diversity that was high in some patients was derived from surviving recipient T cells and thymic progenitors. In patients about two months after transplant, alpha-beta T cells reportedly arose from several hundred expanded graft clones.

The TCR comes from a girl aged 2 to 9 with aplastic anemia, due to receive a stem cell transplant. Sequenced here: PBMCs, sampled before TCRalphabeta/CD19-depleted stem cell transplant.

Written as DNA, the CDR3 is TGTGCCAGCAGTCCTAGGCCAGGGGGCGGAAATGAGCAGTTCTTC. Amino acid sequence: CASSPRPGGGNEQFF. The V and J genes are TRBV6-2 or TRBV6-3 and TRBJ2-1; TRBD1 agrees at 8 bases. The V and J ends lost 5 bases and 7 bases, in that order; junction bases with no gene match: 10. The germline gives CDR1 MNHEY, CDR2 SVGEGT. CDR3 length: 15 amino acids.